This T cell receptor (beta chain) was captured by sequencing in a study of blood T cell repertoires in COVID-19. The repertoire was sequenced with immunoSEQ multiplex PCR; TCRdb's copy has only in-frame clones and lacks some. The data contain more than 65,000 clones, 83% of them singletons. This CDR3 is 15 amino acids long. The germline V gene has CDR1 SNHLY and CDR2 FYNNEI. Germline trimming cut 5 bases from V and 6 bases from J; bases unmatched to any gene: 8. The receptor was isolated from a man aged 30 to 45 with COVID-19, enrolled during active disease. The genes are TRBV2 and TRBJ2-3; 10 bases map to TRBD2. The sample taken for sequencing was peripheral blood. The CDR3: CASSPGTSVSDTQYF. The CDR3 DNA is TGTGCCAGCAGTCCCGGGACTAGCGTTTCGGATACGCAGTATTTT.